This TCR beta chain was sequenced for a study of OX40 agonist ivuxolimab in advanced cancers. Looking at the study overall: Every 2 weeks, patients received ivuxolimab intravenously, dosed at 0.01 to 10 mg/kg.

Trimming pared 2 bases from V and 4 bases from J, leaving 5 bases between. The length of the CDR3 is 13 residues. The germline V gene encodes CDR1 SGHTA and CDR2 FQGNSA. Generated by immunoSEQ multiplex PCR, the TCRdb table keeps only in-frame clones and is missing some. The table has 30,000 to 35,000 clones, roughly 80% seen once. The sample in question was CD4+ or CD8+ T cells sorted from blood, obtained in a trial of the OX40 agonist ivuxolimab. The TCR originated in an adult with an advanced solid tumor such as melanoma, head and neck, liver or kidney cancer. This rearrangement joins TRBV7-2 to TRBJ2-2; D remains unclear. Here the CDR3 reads CASSLSVTGELFF. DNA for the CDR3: TGTGCCAGCAGCTTATCGGTCACCGGGGAGCTGTTTTTT.